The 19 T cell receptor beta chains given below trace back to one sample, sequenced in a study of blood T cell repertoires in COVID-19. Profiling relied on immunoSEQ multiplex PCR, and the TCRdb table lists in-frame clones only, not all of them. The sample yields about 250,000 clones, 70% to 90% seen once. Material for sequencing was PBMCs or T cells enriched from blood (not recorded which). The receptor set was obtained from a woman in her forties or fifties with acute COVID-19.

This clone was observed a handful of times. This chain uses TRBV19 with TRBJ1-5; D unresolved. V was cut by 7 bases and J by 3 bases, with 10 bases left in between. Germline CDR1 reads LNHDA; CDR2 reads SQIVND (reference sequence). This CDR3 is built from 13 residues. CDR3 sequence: CASKRDLNQPQHF. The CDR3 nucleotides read TGTGCCAGTAAACGGGATCTCAATCAGCCCCAGCATTTT.

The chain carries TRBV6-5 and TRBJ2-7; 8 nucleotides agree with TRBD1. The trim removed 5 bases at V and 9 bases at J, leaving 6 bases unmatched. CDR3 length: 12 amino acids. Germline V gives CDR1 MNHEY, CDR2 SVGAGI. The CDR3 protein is CASSQRQGLQYF. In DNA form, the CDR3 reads TGTGCCAGCAGTCAACGACAGGGGTTGCAGTACTTC.

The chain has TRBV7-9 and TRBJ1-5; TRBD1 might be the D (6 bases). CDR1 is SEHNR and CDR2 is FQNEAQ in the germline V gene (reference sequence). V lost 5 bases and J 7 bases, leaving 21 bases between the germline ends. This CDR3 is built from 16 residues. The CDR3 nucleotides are TGTGCCAGCAGCCGGGACAAAGAAGGGTTTGGGCAGCCCCAGCATTTT. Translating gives CASSRDKEGFGQPQHF.

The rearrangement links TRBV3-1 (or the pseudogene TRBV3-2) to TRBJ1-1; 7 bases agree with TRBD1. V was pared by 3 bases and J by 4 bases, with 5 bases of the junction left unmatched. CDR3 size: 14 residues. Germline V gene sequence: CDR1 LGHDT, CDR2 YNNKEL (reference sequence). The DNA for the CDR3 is TGTGCCAGCAGCCAGGCAGGGGGTGTCACTGAAGCTTTCTTT. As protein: CASSQAGGVTEAFF.

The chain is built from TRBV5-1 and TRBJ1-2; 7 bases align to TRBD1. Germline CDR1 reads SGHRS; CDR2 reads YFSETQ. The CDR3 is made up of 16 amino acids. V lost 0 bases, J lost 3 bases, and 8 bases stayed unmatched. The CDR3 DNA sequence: TGCGCCAGCAGCTTGGTGGGCCAGGGGGAGGACTATGGCTACACCTTC. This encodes CASSLVGQGEDYGYTF.

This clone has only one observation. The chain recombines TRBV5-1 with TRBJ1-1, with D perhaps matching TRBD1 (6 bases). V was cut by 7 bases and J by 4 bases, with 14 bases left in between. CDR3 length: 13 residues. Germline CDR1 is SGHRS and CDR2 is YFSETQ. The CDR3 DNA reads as TGCGCCAGCTACGGACAGAAGTTCACTGAAGCTTTCTTT. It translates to CASYGQKFTEAFF.

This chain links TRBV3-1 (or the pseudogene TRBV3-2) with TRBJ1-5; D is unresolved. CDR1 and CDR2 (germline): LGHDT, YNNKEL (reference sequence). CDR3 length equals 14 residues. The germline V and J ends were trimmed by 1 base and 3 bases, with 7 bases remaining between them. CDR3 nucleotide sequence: TGTGCCAGCAGCCAAGGACGGGTCAATCAGCCCCAGCATTTT. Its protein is CASSQGRVNQPQHF.

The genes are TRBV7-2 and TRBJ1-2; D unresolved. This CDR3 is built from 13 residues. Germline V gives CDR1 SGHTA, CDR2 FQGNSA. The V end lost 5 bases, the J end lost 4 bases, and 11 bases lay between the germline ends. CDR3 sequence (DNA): TGTGCCAGCAGCCCCCCAGTCACCTATGGCTACACCTTC. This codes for CASSPPVTYGYTF.

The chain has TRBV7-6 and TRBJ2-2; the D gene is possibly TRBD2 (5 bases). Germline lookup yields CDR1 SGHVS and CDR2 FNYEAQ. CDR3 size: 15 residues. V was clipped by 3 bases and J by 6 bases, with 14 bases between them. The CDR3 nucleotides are TGTGCCAGCAGCTTCTCAGGACTCGGGGCCGGGGAGCTGTTTTTT. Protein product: CASSFSGLGAGELFF.

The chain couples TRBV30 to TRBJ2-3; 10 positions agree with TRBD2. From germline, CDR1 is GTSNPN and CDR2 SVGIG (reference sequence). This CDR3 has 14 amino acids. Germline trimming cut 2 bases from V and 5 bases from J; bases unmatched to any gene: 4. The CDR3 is CAWSSGGAQDTQYF. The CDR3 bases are TGTGCCTGGAGTAGCGGGGGGGCCCAAGATACGCAGTATTTT.

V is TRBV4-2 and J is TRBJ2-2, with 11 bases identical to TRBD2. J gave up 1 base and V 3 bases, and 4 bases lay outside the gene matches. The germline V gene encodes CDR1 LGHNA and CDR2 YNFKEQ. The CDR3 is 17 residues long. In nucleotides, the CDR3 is TGTGCCAGCAGCCAGGTCCTAGCGGGGGGGAACACCGGGGAGCTGTTTTTT. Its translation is CASSQVLAGGNTGELFF.

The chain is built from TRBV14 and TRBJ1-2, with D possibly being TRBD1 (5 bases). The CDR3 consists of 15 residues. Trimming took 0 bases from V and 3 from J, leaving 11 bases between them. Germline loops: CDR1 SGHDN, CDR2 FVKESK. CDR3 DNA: TGTGCCAGCAGCCAAGATAGGGGATCCTACTATGGCTACACCTTC. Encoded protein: CASSQDRGSYYGYTF.

CDR3 sequence reads: CASRRIAGDATDTQYF. The CDR3 bases are TGTGCCAGCAGACGTATAGCGGGTGATGCCACAGATACGCAGTATTTT. The rearrangement uses TRBV11-2 and TRBJ2-3, with 7 bases fitting TRBD2. V was pared by 6 bases and J by 2 bases, with 11 bases of the junction left unmatched. Germline loops: CDR1 SGHAT, CDR2 FQNNGV. CDR3 size: 16 residues.

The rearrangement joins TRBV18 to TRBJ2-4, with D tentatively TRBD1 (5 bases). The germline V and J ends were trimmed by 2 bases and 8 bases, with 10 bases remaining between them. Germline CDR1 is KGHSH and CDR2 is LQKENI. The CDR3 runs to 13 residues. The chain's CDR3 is CASSPNRNYIQYF. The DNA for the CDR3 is TGTGCCAGCTCACCAAACAGGAATTACATTCAGTACTTC.

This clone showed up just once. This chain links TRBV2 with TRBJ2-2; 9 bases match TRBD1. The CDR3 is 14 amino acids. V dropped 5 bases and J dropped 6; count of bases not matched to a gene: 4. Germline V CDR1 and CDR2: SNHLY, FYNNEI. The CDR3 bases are TGTGCCAGCAGTTTAAGACAGGGGGCCGGGGAGCTGTTTTTT. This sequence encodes CASSLRQGAGELFF.

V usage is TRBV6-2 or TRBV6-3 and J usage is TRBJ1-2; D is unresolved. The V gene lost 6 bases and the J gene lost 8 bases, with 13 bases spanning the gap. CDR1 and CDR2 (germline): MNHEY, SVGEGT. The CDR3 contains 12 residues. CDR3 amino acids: CASSPWPVGYTF. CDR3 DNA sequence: TGTGCCAGCAGCCCATGGCCCGTAGGCTACACCTTC.

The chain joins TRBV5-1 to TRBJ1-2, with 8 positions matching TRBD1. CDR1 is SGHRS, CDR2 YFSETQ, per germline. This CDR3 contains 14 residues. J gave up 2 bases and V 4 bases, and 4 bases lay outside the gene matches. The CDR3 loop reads CASSQRTGNYGYTF. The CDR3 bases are TGCGCCAGCAGCCAAAGGACAGGGAACTATGGCTACACCTTC.

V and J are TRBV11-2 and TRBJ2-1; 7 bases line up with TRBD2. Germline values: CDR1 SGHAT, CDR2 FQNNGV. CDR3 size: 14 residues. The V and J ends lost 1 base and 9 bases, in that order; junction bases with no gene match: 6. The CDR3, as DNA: TGTGCCAGCAGCTTAGTCGGGGGGAAGGGTGAGCAGTTCTTC. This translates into CASSLVGGKGEQFF.

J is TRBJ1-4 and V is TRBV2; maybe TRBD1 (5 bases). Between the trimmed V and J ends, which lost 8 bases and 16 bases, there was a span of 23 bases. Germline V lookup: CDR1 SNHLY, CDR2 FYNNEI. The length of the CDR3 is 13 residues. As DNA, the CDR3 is TGTGCCAGCTCACGGGGGACCAATAGAGATCAGTTTTTT. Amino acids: CASSRGTNRDQFF.